This T cell receptor beta chain is from a study of T-cell memory formation after mild COVID-19 (dated by TCRdb to the early 2020s). Notes on the research overall: TCR sequence clusters from the two donors were found to be largely donor specific. Longitudinal TCRalpha and TCRbeta repertoire sequencing tracked T-cell clones expanding and contracting after mild COVID-19 in a couple of donors. Two young, previously healthy adult volunteers made up the cohort, one male and one female.

Based on the germline V gene (reference sequence), the CDR1 and CDR2 sequences are LNHNV and YYDKDF. The CDR3 starts with the cysteine, ends with the phenylalanine, and has 16 residues. The DNA shown is the 48-base CDR3, in frame from base 1. Trimming removed 0 bases from V and 10 bases from J, leaving 19 bases between the germline ends. TCRdb records Illumina NovaSeq 6000 as the sequencer. Using 5'RACE with constant-segment primers, TCRalpha and TCRbeta cDNA libraries were constructed, with sample barcodes and unique molecular identifiers added in the process. Trizol reagent was used to extract RNA from every sample. Libraries were amplified in two PCR steps, with a second sample barcode and Illumina TruSeq adapters added in the second step. Sequencing of libraries was performed on an Illumina NovaSeq with 2 x 150 bp paired-end reads. The paper's data handling went like this. Reads were demultiplexed and collapsed into UMI-guided consensus sequences with migec v1.2.7. Using mixcr v2.1.11, UMI consensuses were aligned to TRA and TRB V and J templates and then assembled into clonotypes. A clonotype was counted as expanded or contracted only when both edgeR and NoisET called the clonotype significant, with the noise models trained on biological replicates. For edgeR calls, the cutoffs were a false discovery rate-adjusted p below 0.01 and a log2 fold-change threshold of 1. As an exploratory analysis of dynamics, PCA with hierarchical clustering was applied to max-normalized trajectories of the 1000 most abundant clonotypes. The CD4 or CD8 phenotype of responding clones was assigned using the separately sequenced CD4+ and CD8+ repertoires. TCRdb trimmed the raw reads at Q25, called clones with MiXCR and kept productive beta chains. Rows merge per CDR3 protein into single entries with the most common DNA and genes. It is TCRdb's table, rather than the study itself, that gives the V and J calls and clone size. This sample has under 450,000 distinct CDR3 sequences in its table, and roughly 14% of those were observed once. The top ten constitute less than 25% of the sample.

PBMCs were isolated by Ficoll-Paque density gradient centrifugation. Points on this clonotype: Its antigen target is currently unknown. Qualities for individual bases were not recorded, and no much larger clone is one base off.

The paper as a whole reports these results and caveats: Contracting CD4+ clones turned up mainly in the CM and EM memory subsets, whereas EMRA was where CD8+ clones were enriched. Some responding clones were found in pre-infection memory, which suggests that pre-existing cross-reactive memory T cells took part in the SARS-CoV-2 response. Clones contracting from day 15 to 85 had balanced CD4/CD8 phenotypes, while a second wave expanding from day 15 to 37 was biased towards CD4+. SARS-CoV-2 specificity was not confirmed for the second-wave clones peaking on day 37. The study covered only two mild cases, and larger cohorts including severe cases with pre-infection samples were considered necessary.

Rearrangement joined TRBV15 to TRBJ1-5, with TRBD1 as a weak D call on 6 bases. The receptor was derived from a man aged 18 to 29 who had mild COVID-19 (a few samples of this study predate the infection). The sample titles of this study are shuffled in the database, so cell type and time point are left out; the donor was told from shared clones. The sequencing sample was made of PBMCs or a T cell subset sorted from them (not recorded which). The CDR3 protein is CATSRDNEDSGAPQHF. In nucleotides, the sequence is TGTGCCACCAGCAGAGATAACGAGGACAGTGGAGCTCCCCAGCATTTT.